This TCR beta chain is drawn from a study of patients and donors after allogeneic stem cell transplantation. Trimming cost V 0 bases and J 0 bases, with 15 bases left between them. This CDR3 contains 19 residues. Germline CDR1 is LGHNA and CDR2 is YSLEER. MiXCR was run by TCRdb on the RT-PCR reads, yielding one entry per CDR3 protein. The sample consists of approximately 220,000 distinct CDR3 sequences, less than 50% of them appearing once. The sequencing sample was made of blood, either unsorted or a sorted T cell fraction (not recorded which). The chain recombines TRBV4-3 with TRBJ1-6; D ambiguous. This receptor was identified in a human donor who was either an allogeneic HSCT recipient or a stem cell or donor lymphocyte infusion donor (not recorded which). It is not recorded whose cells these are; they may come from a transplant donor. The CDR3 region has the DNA TGCGCCAGCAGCCAAGATCTCCCCGGCGGCAGCTCCTATAATTCACCCCTCCACTTT. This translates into CASSQDLPGGSSYNSPLHF.